Listed below are T cell receptor beta chains from one sample, sequenced in a study of human T cells and chemical hapten exposure. TCRdb itself ran the RACE reads through MiXCR, one entry per CDR3 protein. This sample has some 70,000 distinct CDR3 sequences, with 25% to 40% found just once. Sequencing was performed on whole blood, taken in connection with sensitization to the hapten diphenylcyclopropenone (DPC). The receptors were gathered from a middle-aged man with alopecia areata. Some clones in this sample may be carry-over from other donors' samples. CDR3s include the opening cysteine and the closing phenylalanine or tryptophan. D genes are given only for firm matches. Only some rows state a clone size, as once, few, many or a class for expanded clones.

clone_size d_call j_call v_call cdr3_nt cdr3_aa
few - TRBJ1-1 TRBV5-1 TGCGCCAGCAGCTTGAAGGGCTATGGGCCCGACACTGAAGCTTTCTTT CASSLKGYGPDTEAFF
few TRBD2 TRBJ2-3 TRBV7-9 TGTGCCAGCAGCCGGGGGGGCACAGATACGCAGTATTTT CASSRGGTDTQYF
- TRBD1 TRBJ2-7 TRBV12-3/TRBV12-4 TGTGCCAGCAGTTTAGGTGCAGGGGGAACCTCCTACGAGCAGTACTTC CASSLGAGGTSYEQYF
few - TRBJ2-1 TRBV5-6 TGTGCCAGCAGTGGCCTCGGGGTCTACAATGAGCAGTTCTTC CASSGLGVYNEQFF
- - TRBJ1-4 TRBV5-4 TGTGCCAGCAGCTCGACAGGCTCTAATGAAAAACTGTTTTTT CASSSTGSNEKLFF
- TRBD1 TRBJ2-7 TRBV7-9 TGTGCCAGCAGCTTAGGAGCGACAGGGTCCTACGAGCAGTACTTC CASSLGATGSYEQYF
- TRBD2 TRBJ2-1 TRBV27 TGTGCCAGCAGTGTAAGACTAGCCGTCGACAATGAGCAGTTCTTC CASSVRLAVDNEQFF
- - TRBJ2-3 TRBV18 TGTGCCAGCTCACCAGTAGGGGCGACCACAGATACGCAGTATTTT CASSPVGATTDTQYF
few TRBD2 TRBJ2-1 TRBV6-2/TRBV6-3 TGTGCCAGCAGTTCCCCCGGGACTAGGGGGTACAATGAGCAGTTCTTC CASSSPGTRGYNEQFF
- TRBD1 TRBJ2-7 TRBV28 TGTGCCAGCAGTTTAAGGAGACAGGGCTCCTACGAGCAGTACTTC CASSLRRQGSYEQYF
few TRBD2 TRBJ2-5 TRBV4-1 TGCGCCAGCTCCCAACCGGCGGGAGCGGGGACCCAGTACTTC CASSQPAGAGTQYF
- - TRBJ2-6 TRBV14 TGTGCCAGCAGCCCTCAGGGCTCTGGGGCCAACGTCCTGACTTTC CASSPQGSGANVLTF
- - TRBJ2-7 TRBV6-5 TGTGCCAGCAGCCCCCAGCTAGGTTCAGGATCGGACGAGCAGTACTTC CASSPQLGSGSDEQYF
- TRBD2 TRBJ2-1 TRBV11-1 TGTGCCAGCAGCACTAGTAGCGGGTACCACAATGAGCAGTTCTTC CASSTSSGYHNEQFF
few - TRBJ2-3 TRBV12-3/TRBV12-4 TGTGCCAGCAGTGTGACTAGATCCCACACAGATACGCAGTATTTT CASSVTRSHTDTQYF
- - TRBJ1-1 TRBV7-2 TGTGCCAGCAGCGAACAGGGTGGGACTGAAGCTTTCTTT CASSEQGGTEAFF
- - TRBJ2-1 TRBV18 TGTGCCAGCTCACCCGTAAGGGGGTCGGATGAGCAGTTCTTC CASSPVRGSDEQFF
- - TRBJ2-7 TRBV25-1 TGTGCCAGCAGTGCCCGGACTTTCTACGAGCAGTACTTC CASSARTFYEQYF
- - TRBJ1-4 TRBV6-5 TGTGCCAGCAGTTCCATCGCGTCATCGGCAGGGTTGGGTGAAAAACTGTTTTTT CASSSIASSAGLGEKLFF
- TRBD1 TRBJ2-3 TRBV7-2 TGTGCCAGCAGAAACAGGGGGCATCGGGTAGATACGCAGTATTTT CASRNRGHRVDTQYF
- - TRBJ1-4 TRBV14 TGTGCCAGCAGCCAAGAGGTCATGGGAAAACTGTTTTTT CASSQEVMGKLFF
- - TRBJ2-5 TRBV12-3/TRBV12-4 TGTGCCAGCAGTCGACTAGGCTCGGAGACCCAGTACTTC CASSRLGSETQYF
- - TRBJ1-6 TRBV2 TGTGCCAGCAGTGAACTTTGGCAGGGAGGATTTGGGTCACCCCTCCACTTT CASSELWQGGFGSPLHF
- TRBD1 TRBJ2-3 TRBV28 TGTGCCAGCACCAGGGGGCGACGTACGCAGTATTTT CASTRGRRTQYF
- - TRBJ2-2 TRBV5-5 TGTGCCAGCAGCTTGTTTCCAGGGAAGGGCACCGGGGAGCTGTTTTTT CASSLFPGKGTGELFF
- - TRBJ1-4 TRBV29-1 TGCAGCGTCCAGGACAGTCGATATGAAAAACTGTTTTTT CSVQDSRYEKLFF
- TRBD1 TRBJ1-1 TRBV5-1 TGCGCCAGCAGCTCCCGACAGGGGGCAGTTGGTATGAACACTGAAGCTTTCTTT CASSSRQGAVGMNTEAFF
- - TRBJ2-3 TRBV7-7 TGTGCCAGCAGCTTAGTGCGGTATGATACGCAGTATTTT CASSLVRYDTQYF
- - TRBJ1-1 TRBV20-1 TGCAGTGCTGTCCGCGGGCCCCTCGGGACTGAAGCTTTCTTT CSAVRGPLGTEAFF
- - TRBJ2-1 TRBV3-1 TGTGCCAGCAGCCAAGATCGTGGACTACCCCACAATTCTGAGCAGTTCTTC CASSQDRGLPHNSEQFF
- - TRBJ1-1 TRBV20-1 TGCAGTGCTACGACGGGGGCGAACACTGAAACTTTCTTT CSATTGANTETFF
- - TRBJ2-4 TRBV25-1 TGTGCCAGCAGTAGCACCAAAAACATTCAGTACTTC CASSSTKNIQYF
- TRBD2 TRBJ2-5 TRBV5-6 TGTGCCAGCAGCTTTCGGACTAGCGGCCAAGAGACCCAGTACTTC CASSFRTSGQETQYF
few - TRBJ2-4 TRBV5-5 TGTGCCAGCAGCCCAATTCTAGCCAAAAACATTCAGTACTTC CASSPILAKNIQYF
few TRBD2 TRBJ2-3 TRBV4-1 TGCGCCAGCAGCCAAGATCCTAGCGGGAGTGTTTCAGATACGCAGTATTTT CASSQDPSGSVSDTQYF
- - TRBJ1-6 TRBV18 TGTGCCAGCTCACCTAACGGGGTTCCACCCCTCCACTTT CASSPNGVPPLHF
- TRBD1 TRBJ2-7 TRBV6-2/TRBV6-3 TGTGCCAGCAGCCCGGGACAGGTCTCCTACGAGCAGTACTTC CASSPGQVSYEQYF
few TRBD2 TRBJ2-3 TRBV12-3/TRBV12-4 TGTGCCAGCAGTGCACCGGGACTAGCGGTTTTCACAGATACGCAGTATTTT CASSAPGLAVFTDTQYF
- TRBD2 TRBJ2-7 TRBV28 TGTGCCAGCATCCCCTTAGCGGGAGTGAGCACCGAGCAGTACTTC CASIPLAGVSTEQYF
- TRBD2 TRBJ2-3 TRBV20-1 TGCAGTACTAGGACTAGCGGGAGATGGGCAGATACGCAGTATTTT CSTRTSGRWADTQYF
- - TRBJ1-5 TRBV16 TGTGCCAGCAGCCAATTTATTAGGGAGGGCAATCAGCCCCAGCATTTT CASSQFIREGNQPQHF
few TRBD1 TRBJ2-6 TRBV20-1 TGCAGTGCTATGACAGGGGGCGAATCTGGGGCCAACGTCCTGACTTTC CSAMTGGESGANVLTF
few - TRBJ2-7 TRBV11-2 TGTGCCAGCAGCCGTCTTTGGGGGGACTTGGCCTACGAGCAGTACTTC CASSRLWGDLAYEQYF
few TRBD2 TRBJ2-3 TRBV20-1 TGCAGTGCTAGAGATACCAGCGGGAGCTGGGCAGATACGCAGTATTTT CSARDTSGSWADTQYF
- TRBD1 TRBJ2-1 TRBV25-1 TGTGCCAGCAGCCCCCCGAGACAGGGAACCAATGAGCAGTTCTTC CASSPPRQGTNEQFF
few - TRBJ2-3 TRBV20-1 TGCAGTGCTAGAAGGGGCGAAGGTGGAGATACGCAGTATTTT CSARRGEGGDTQYF
- TRBD1 TRBJ1-1 TRBV18 TGTGCCAGCTCTCGCAACAGGGGCGACACTGAAACTTTCTTT CASSRNRGDTETFF
- - TRBJ2-3 TRBV6-5 TGTGCCAGCAGAACAGGGTTAAGCACAGATACGCAGTATTTT CASRTGLSTDTQYF
- - TRBJ2-2 TRBV12-3/TRBV12-4 TGTGCCAGCAGTTTAATAGGGCCTGGCGGGGAGCTGTTTTTT CASSLIGPGGELFF
few - TRBJ2-3 TRBV7-2 TGTGCCAGCAGCTTAGAGGGTCGCGGCACAGATACGCAGTATTTT CASSLEGRGTDTQYF
few - TRBJ2-7 TRBV5-5 TGTGCCAGCAGCTCCAATGTGGAGAAATCCACCTACGAGCAGTACTTC CASSSNVEKSTYEQYF
few TRBD1 TRBJ2-7 TRBV18 TGTGCCAGCTCACCAGGGACAGGGGGGTCCTACGAGCAGTACTTC CASSPGTGGSYEQYF